A single sample gave rise to the 3 T cell receptor beta chains below, sequenced in a study of regulatory T cells in long-lasting Graves disease (dated by TCRdb to 2020 to 2023). This specimen's time point label, per the study, means: newly diagnosed GD, antithyroid drugs for less than 3 months. For both TCR sequencing and RNA sequencing, RNA was extracted from PBMCs in TRIzol. The library was prepared using multiplex PCR. Sequencing used an Illumina HiSeq 4000. TCR beta libraries were built with iRepertoire HTBI primers and Arm-PCR amplification of CDR3 regions. TCRdb reprocessing: public reads trimmed at Q25 with fastp, clones called with MiXCR, in-frame beta chains kept. Identical CDR3 proteins give one entry, which carries the most common genes and DNA. Across this sample there are fewer than 500,000 distinct CDR3 sequences, with around 15% seen only once. 12% of the sample comes from the top ten.

The data also belong to a second study, concerning T cells in Graves' hyperthyroidism and ophthalmopathy.

The input for sequencing was peripheral blood mononuclear cells (PBMCs), taken at new diagnosis, from a patient treated with antithyroid drugs. The receptor set was obtained from a man aged 35-49 years with Graves disease. Donor details come from another sample of the same person, matched by shared clones.

The sample holds many counts of this clonotype. The chain has TRBV11-2 and TRBJ2-1, with 8 bases matching TRBD1. Germline V gene data show CDR1 as SGHAT and CDR2 as FQNNGV. CDR3 length: 15 residues. The trim removed 1 base at V and 8 bases at J, leaving 7 bases unmatched. CDR3 sequence reads: CASSLAPGGNYEQFF. DNA for the CDR3: TGTGCCAGCAGCTTAGCCCCAGGGGGCAACTATGAGCAGTTCTTC.

Comments on this clonotype: A much larger clone differs by one base, so this may be a read error. The CDR3 is CASSRSGLLINEQFF. The DNA of the CDR3 is TGTGCCAGCAGCCGATCGGGACTACTAATCAATGAGCAGTTCTTC. The chain carries TRBV11-3 and TRBJ2-1; 7 nucleotides align to TRBD2. This CDR3 is built from 15 residues. The V gene end was trimmed by 5 bases and the J gene end by 6 bases; junction bases not matched to a gene: 10. CDR1 SGHNT and CDR2 YENEEA come from the germline V gene. Supplemented by reference TRBV11-3 and TRBJ2-1, the full variable domain reads EAGVVQSPRYKIIEKKQPVAFWCNPISGHNTLYWYLQNLGQGPELLIRYENEEAVDDSQLPKDRFSAERLKGVDSTLKIQPAELGDSAVYLCASSRSGLLINEQFFGPGTRLTVL.

In the case of this clonotype: This may be a read error: a much more frequent sequence differs by one nucleotide. The V call is TRBV18, the J call TRBJ2-7; 9 bases align to TRBD1. The germline V gene encodes CDR1 KGHSH and CDR2 LQKENI. This CDR3 spans 14 amino acids. The CDR3 here is CASSPSGQGGERYF. The CDR3 bases are TGTGCCAGCTCACCATCGGGACAGGGAGGCGAGCGGTACTTC.